Shown below are 18 T cell receptor beta chains from a single sample sequenced in a study of cytomegalovirus exposure and HLA in healthy donors. The PCR ran on 60 Vbeta and 13 Jbeta primers. Libraries were prepared by immunoSEQ multiplex PCR; TCRdb keeps only in-frame clonotypes and omits some of them. The sample gives approximately 220,000 clones, less than 85% of which show up once; 0.6% to 0.65% is in the top ten. Sequencing input: PBMCs. The receptors stem from a man aged 18-30 years in good health and CMV-seronegative.

The chain couples TRBV27 to TRBJ2-7, with TRBD2 as a possible D gene (6 bases). Trimming took 3 bases from V and 4 from J, leaving 13 bases between them. This CDR3 spans 14 amino acids. The germline gives CDR1 MNHEY, CDR2 SMNVEV (reference sequence). CDR3 bases: TGTGCCAGCAGTTTGGGAGGACGATTTTACGAGCAGTACTTC. This translates into CASSLGGRFYEQYF.

V gene TRBV7-8 combines with J gene TRBJ2-1; TRBD1 matches 10 bases. This CDR3 contains 15 residues. Trimming cost V 5 bases and J 9 bases; bases outside gene matches: 10. CDR1 is SGHVS, CDR2 FQNEAQ, per germline. CDR3 sequence (DNA): TGTGCCAGCAGCCGAACTATGGGACAGGGGTTTGAGCAGTTCTTC. Protein: CASSRTMGQGFEQFF.

The V gene is TRBV2, the J gene TRBJ1-5; a weak D match, TRBD1 (5 bases). The CDR3 length is 14 residues. V shed 4 bases and J shed 7 bases, with 14 bases lying between them. Germline loops: CDR1 SNHLY, CDR2 FYNNEI. The CDR3, as DNA: TGTGCCAGCAGTGCCATGGGGGGTAAGCAGCCCCAGCATTTT. Translation gives CASSAMGGKQPQHF.

The rearrangement links TRBV6-1 to TRBJ1-4, with D possibly TRBD1 on 5 matching bases. CDR3 size: 16 residues. CDR1 is MNHNS and CDR2 is SASEGT in the germline V gene. Trimming stripped 0 bases from V and 8 bases from J, with 16 bases between. CDR3 protein: CASSEARGYNREKLFF. The DNA of the CDR3 is TGTGCCAGCAGTGAAGCGCGGGGGTATAATAGGGAAAAACTGTTTTTT.

In its sample, this clone was seen once. This chain connects TRBV10-3 to TRBJ2-2; 7 nucleotides agree with TRBD2. With 11 bases clipped from V and 4 bases from J, the junction kept 10 bases outside the gene matches. The CDR3 extends over 14 amino acids. CDR1 ENHRY and CDR2 SYGVKD come from the germline V gene. The CDR3 region is CASAGVVSTGELFF. The DNA for the CDR3 is TGTGCCTCTGCGGGAGTTGTTAGCACCGGGGAGCTGTTTTTT.

The chain carries TRBV27 and TRBJ1-2, with TRBD1 matching 7 bases. The CDR3 length is 15 residues. Germline CDR1 is MNHEY and CDR2 is SMNVEV (reference sequence). V trimming: 0 bases; J trimming: 7 bases; junction bases outside the gene matches: 8. The DNA of the CDR3 is TGTGCCAGCAGTTTATCGGAGGGGGCGAGTGGTGGCTACACCTTC. Amino acid sequence: CASSLSEGASGGYTF.

The J gene is TRBJ2-3, the V gene TRBV5-8; 10 nucleotides agree with TRBD2. V shed 4 bases and J 2 bases; nucleotides not matched to a gene: 4. CDR1 SGHTS and CDR2 YDEGEE come from the germline V gene. This CDR3 has 15 amino acids. CDR3 DNA sequence: TGTGCCAGCAGCCCCGGACTAGCGGCCACAGATACGCAGTATTTT. Encoded protein: CASSPGLAATDTQYF.

This clone occurred once. The chain is built from TRBV6-1 and TRBJ1-2; weak D call: TRBD1 (6 bases). Trimming pared 5 bases from V and 2 bases from J, leaving 9 bases between. The germline gives CDR1 MNHNS, CDR2 SASEGT. This CDR3 has 13 amino acids. CDR3 sequence reads: CASSRGANYGYTF. CDR3 in DNA: TGTGCCAGCAGTCGGGGGGCCAACTATGGCTACACCTTC.

The gene calls are TRBV6-6 and TRBJ2-7; TRBD2 is a possible D gene (5 bases). This CDR3 has 16 amino acids. V lost 0 bases, J lost 2 bases, and 14 bases lay in between. Per the germline V gene, CDR1 is MNHNY and CDR2 is SVGAGI (reference sequence). In DNA form, the CDR3 reads TGTGCCAGCAGTTACTCGGCGAGCGGAGCTACCTACGAGCAGTACTTC. Protein sequence: CASSYSASGATYEQYF.

The genes are TRBV27 and TRBJ1-2; 10 bases fit TRBD1. The germline V gene has CDR1 MNHEY and CDR2 SMNVEV (reference sequence). This CDR3 is built from 13 residues. Germline trimming cut 5 bases from V and 5 bases from J; bases unmatched to any gene: 2. Here the CDR3 DNA reads TGTGCCAGCAGTCGGGACAGGGGTTATGGCTACACCTTC. This translates into CASSRDRGYGYTF.

The table lists this clone with a few counts. The rearrangement links TRBV2 to TRBJ2-2; 7 nucleotides agree with TRBD2. The CDR3 contains 13 residues. The trim removed 6 bases at V and 7 bases at J, leaving 5 bases unmatched. CDR1 and CDR2 (germline): SNHLY, FYNNEI. The CDR3 sequence is CASSGLGRGELFF. The CDR3, as DNA: TGTGCCAGCAGCGGACTAGGCCGCGGGGAGCTGTTTTTT.

This clone was detected once. V and J are TRBV27 and TRBJ1-1; TRBD1 agrees at 10 bases. The V segment lost 5 bases and the J segment 5 bases; nucleotides outside the gene matches: 8. From germline, CDR1 is MNHEY and CDR2 SMNVEV (reference sequence). The length of the CDR3 is 15 residues. CDR3 bases: TGTGCCAGCAGTCCTGGGGACAGGGGCTGGACTGAAGCTTTCTTT. It is translated as CASSPGDRGWTEAFF.

The chain is built from TRBV15 and TRBJ2-7; the D is unclear. CDR3 size: 15 residues. CDR1 is LNHNV and CDR2 is YYDKDF in the germline V gene (reference sequence). Trimming left V 0 bases short and J 0 bases short, with 9 bases between. CDR3 in DNA: TGTGCCACCAGCAGAGATCCAGCGCACTCCTACGAGCAGTACTTC. It codes for CATSRDPAHSYEQYF. The full variable domain, rest sourced from reference TRBV15 and TRBJ2-7, is DAMVIQNPRYQVTQFGKPVTLSCSQTLNHNVMYWYQQKSSQAPKLLFHYYDKDFNNEADTPDNFQSRRPNTSFCFLDIRSPGLGDTAMYLCATSRDPAHSYEQYFGPGTRLTVT.

The chain recombines TRBV5-1 with TRBJ1-1, with D possibly TRBD1 on 6 matching bases. Trimming cost V 1 base and J 4 bases, with 14 bases left between them. There are 15 residues in the CDR3. Germline values: CDR1 SGHRS, CDR2 YFSETQ. The CDR3 DNA reads TGCGCCAGCAGCTTGATCAGGGGAGGGTTCACTGAAGCTTTCTTT. Its protein is CASSLIRGGFTEAFF.

The chain is built from TRBV6-1 and TRBJ2-7, with 8 bases that match TRBD1. The germline V gene encodes CDR1 MNHNS and CDR2 SASEGT. This CDR3 is built from 14 residues. The V segment lost 10 bases and the J segment 2 bases; nucleotides outside the gene matches: 10. The CDR3: CATYWGTGTYEQYF. The DNA for the CDR3 is TGTGCCACCTACTGGGGGACAGGAACCTACGAGCAGTACTTC.

The V call is TRBV29-1, the J call TRBJ2-5, with 9 bases matching TRBD1. V was clipped by 5 bases and J by 2 bases; unmatched bases: 9. The CDR3 consists of 15 residues. From germline, CDR1 is SQVTM and CDR2 ANQGSEA. CDR3 sequence reads: CSVYTPGQGQETQYF. The CDR3 DNA follows: TGCAGCGTTTACACTCCGGGACAGGGACAAGAGACCCAGTACTTC.

This chain joins TRBV5-3 and TRBJ2-3; 9 bases align to TRBD2. TRBV5-3 is assigned to the ORF class and has an uncertain function. The CDR3 is made up of 18 amino acids. The V and J ends lost 0 bases and 6 bases, in that order; junction bases with no gene match: 14. CDR3 nucleotide sequence: TGTGCCAGAAGCTTGGTAGACACCGCTAGCGGGACAGTGGATACGCAGTATTTT. Translated, it gives CARSLVDTASGTVDTQYF.

The rearrangement uses TRBV28 and TRBJ2-2; 7 bases align to TRBD1. With 4 bases clipped from V and 4 bases from J, the junction kept 3 bases outside the gene matches. The CDR3 spans 14 residues. Germline CDR1 and CDR2: MDHEN and SYDVKM. In nucleotides, the CDR3 is TGTGCCAGCAGTTGGGGGACAGTCACCGGGGAGCTGTTTTTT. Residues: CASSWGTVTGELFF.